Listed below are T cell receptor beta chains from one sample, sequenced in a study of response to subunit inactivated influenza vaccine. In TCRdb, the RT-PCR reads were re-called with MiXCR into one record per CDR3 protein. The sample lists about 500,000 distinct CDR3 sequences; about 17% were seen once. Specimen: CD4+ T cells sorted from PBMCs, collected about 23 months after vaccination. These receptor sequences come from a man between 50 and 69 years old who received an inactivated influenza vaccine. CDR3s leave out the opening cysteine and the closing phenylalanine or tryptophan. Fields, in order: CDR3 length, J gene, V gene, clone size, CDR3 protein. Some rows mark clone size as missing; the rest say once, few, many or name a class of expanded clone.

length: 12; J: TRBJ1-5; V: TRBV20-1; size: .; CDR3: SLRQGHSNQPQH
length: 13; J: TRBJ1-1; V: TRBV12-3/TRBV12-4; size: once; CDR3: ASSLGGSMNTEAF
length: 12; J: TRBJ2-2; V: TRBV5-1; size: few; CDR3: ASSLPENTGELF
length: 12; J: TRBJ2-5; V: TRBV3-1; size: .; CDR3: ASSQTDRQETQY
length: 14; J: TRBJ2-7; V: TRBV6-5; size: .; CDR3: ASSYSGRVYSYEQY
length: 13; J: TRBJ2-7; V: TRBV5-4; size: .; CDR3: ASSRAGTTVYEQY
length: 15; J: TRBJ2-5; V: TRBV5-1; size: medium-sized; CDR3: ASSSPTEKRGRETQY
length: 15; J: TRBJ2-2; V: TRBV18; size: .; CDR3: ASSPPNRAQTTGELF
length: 14; J: TRBJ2-1; V: TRBV20-1; size: .; CDR3: SASLSSGRSYNEQF
length: 14; J: TRBJ2-3; V: TRBV10-3; size: many; CDR3: AISESGGTSTDTQY
length: 14; J: TRBJ2-1; V: TRBV20-1; size: .; CDR3: SASPTGRSSYNEQF
length: 14; J: TRBJ2-1; V: TRBV3-1; size: .; CDR3: ASSLGGPRSGNEQF
length: 14; J: TRBJ2-7; V: TRBV4-1; size: few; CDR3: ASSQELDMSYYEQY
length: 17; J: TRBJ2-1; V: TRBV4-3; size: few; CDR3: ASSQEGGLRWDSYNEQF
length: 12; J: TRBJ1-2; V: TRBV5-1; size: .; CDR3: ASSQKSGGIGYT
length: 17; J: TRBJ2-2; V: TRBV18; size: few; CDR3: ASSPQIPAGARNTGELF
length: 10; J: TRBJ2-5; V: TRBV5-1; size: .; CDR3: ASRDSQKTQY
length: 11; J: TRBJ2-5; V: TRBV5-1; size: .; CDR3: ATRESDSETQY
length: 11; J: TRBJ2-7; V: TRBV20-1; size: many; CDR3: SAWGQRTYEQY
length: 13; J: TRBJ2-7; V: TRBV20-1; size: .; CDR3: SARTGTRDSYEQY
length: 11; J: TRBJ2-1; V: TRBV3-1; size: .; CDR3: ASSKQGRNEQF
length: 12; J: TRBJ2-7; V: TRBV12-3/TRBV12-4; size: few; CDR3: ASSLSQGGGEQY
length: 11; J: TRBJ1-3; V: TRBV19; size: few; CDR3: ASAPGSGNTIY
length: 11; J: TRBJ2-7; V: TRBV7-2; size: few; CDR3: ASSSSSSYEQY
length: 12; J: TRBJ2-1; V: TRBV9; size: few; CDR3: ASSARSSGYEQF
length: 14; J: TRBJ2-3; V: TRBV7-2; size: few; CDR3: ASSPGVAGHTDTQY
length: 13; J: TRBJ2-3; V: TRBV9; size: .; CDR3: ASSVGASVTDTQY
length: 11; J: TRBJ1-3; V: TRBV6-1; size: .; CDR3: ASRPGSGNTIY
length: 14; J: TRBJ2-1; V: TRBV5-1; size: .; CDR3: ASSRPGQAQNNEQF
length: 13; J: TRBJ1-2; V: TRBV6-1; size: few; CDR3: ASTRRGDRGYGYT
length: 9; J: TRBJ2-3; V: TRBV6-2/TRBV6-3; size: many; CDR3: ASSYSDTQY
length: 11; J: TRBJ2-3; V: TRBV15; size: .; CDR3: ATHFSGSYTQY
length: 10; J: TRBJ1-1; V: TRBV12-3/TRBV12-4; size: many; CDR3: ASSFGGVKAF
length: 11; J: TRBJ2-2; V: TRBV20-1; size: .; CDR3: SARWGSSGELF
length: 14; J: TRBJ2-3; V: TRBV7-9; size: .; CDR3: ASSLGSAGSTDTQY
length: 9; J: TRBJ1-2; V: TRBV6-5; size: .; CDR3: ASSYGGGYT
length: 14; J: TRBJ2-5; V: TRBV28; size: few; CDR3: ASSLSGTGTSETQY
length: 11; J: TRBJ2-3; V: TRBV25-1; size: few; CDR3: ASSVPSTDTQY
length: 13; J: TRBJ1-5; V: TRBV12-3/TRBV12-4; size: .; CDR3: ASRGGVYSNQPQH
length: 13; J: TRBJ2-1; V: TRBV7-2; size: .; CDR3: ASTTSGTPYNEQF
length: 9; J: TRBJ1-3; V: TRBV12-3/TRBV12-4; size: few; CDR3: ASSLWNTIY
length: 11; J: TRBJ2-7; V: TRBV10-3; size: many; CDR3: AISGTPTVIAY